This entry concerns a single T cell receptor beta chain. Its antigen is still unknown. Some clones are missing from TCRdb's copy, which holds only in-frame ones; the method was immunoSEQ multiplex PCR. The sample holds over 120,000 clones, approximately 90% seen once. The data were obtained in a study of cytomegalovirus exposure and HLA in healthy donors. Study background: The 95 to 150 validation repertoires, a later analysis reported, used the same platform as the 666 first-cohort repertoires.

Study-level results: Specific recognition of CMV antigens was confirmed in vitro for a few chains (all CMV-associated). Generally TCR sequences proved uncommon, though certain public TCRs appeared in numerous donors.

This CDR3 contains 14 residues. V dropped 4 bases and J dropped 2 bases, with 11 bases sitting between them. Germline V gene data show CDR1 as MNHNY and CDR2 as SVGAGI (reference sequence). Sequencing was performed on PBMCs. This TCR derives from a woman in her thirties in good health and CMV-seropositive. This chain uses TRBV6-6 with TRBJ1-2; D is ambiguous. The CDR3: CASSLPDKNYGYTF. The CDR3 nucleotides read TGTGCCAGCAGTTTACCAGACAAAAACTATGGCTACACCTTC.